The clone carrying this TCR beta chain has only a few counts. As yet, its antigen is unknown. PCR amplification relied on 60 Vbeta primers (plus 13 Jbeta primers). Data came from immunoSEQ multiplex PCR; TCRdb stores just in-frame clones and leaves some out. The sample holds fewer than 250,000 clones, about nine tenths seen once. This entry is derived from a study of cytomegalovirus exposure and HLA in healthy donors. General study results and limits: Later analysis associated a missense DCLRE1C variant with TCR beta V- and J-gene trimming. Overall, some 160 TCR beta chains were annotated as cytomegalovirus-associated. In a later analysis, HLA-C alleles had the fewest associated TCRs, DRB1 alleles the most.

Per germline, CDR1 MDHEN and CDR2 SYDVKM. This CDR3 spans 13 amino acids. Trimming took off 4 bases at V and 8 bases at J, with 12 bases between the two ends. The material sequenced was PBMCs. J is TRBJ2-1 and V is TRBV28; D might be TRBD1 (5 bases). This clonotype was sampled from a man aged 25 to 45 in good health and CMV-seronegative. The CDR3 reads CASSSGMDDEQFF. CDR3 bases: TGTGCCAGCAGTTCAGGGATGGATGATGAGCAGTTCTTC. The whole variable domain, remainder taken from reference TRBV28 and TRBJ2-1, is DVKVTQSSRYLVKRTGEKVFLECVQDMDHENMFWYRQDPGLGLRLIYFSYDVKMKEKGDIPEGYSVSREKKERFSLILESASTNQTSMYLCASSSGMDDEQFFGPGTRLTVL.